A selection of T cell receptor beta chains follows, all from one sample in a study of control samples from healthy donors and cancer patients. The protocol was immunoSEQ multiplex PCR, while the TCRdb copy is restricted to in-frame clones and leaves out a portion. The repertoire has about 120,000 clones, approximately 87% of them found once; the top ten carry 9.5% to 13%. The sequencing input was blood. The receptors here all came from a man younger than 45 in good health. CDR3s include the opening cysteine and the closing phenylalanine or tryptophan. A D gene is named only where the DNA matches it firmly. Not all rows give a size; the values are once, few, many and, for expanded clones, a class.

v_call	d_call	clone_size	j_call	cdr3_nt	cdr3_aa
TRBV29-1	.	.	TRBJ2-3	TGCAGCGTCATAGCGTGGGTGGATACGCAGTATTTT	CSVIAWVDTQYF
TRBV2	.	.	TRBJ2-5	TGTGCCAGCAGTTGGAACAACCAAGAGACCCAGTACTTC	CASSWNNQETQYF
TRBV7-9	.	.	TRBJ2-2	TGTGCCAGCAGCTTAGCGGGCTCCGGGGAGCTGTTTTTT	CASSLAGSGELFF
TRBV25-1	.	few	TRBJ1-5	TGTGCCAGCAGTGGGTCCGGGACACCTAATCAGCCCCAGCATTTT	CASSGSGTPNQPQHF
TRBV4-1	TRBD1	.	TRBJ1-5	TGCGCCAGCAGCCAAGATCCGGCAGGGGGTTATCAGCCCCAGCATTTT	CASSQDPAGGYQPQHF
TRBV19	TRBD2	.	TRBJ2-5	TGTGCCAGTAGTAAGTTAGCGGGGGGCGGTGAGACCCAGTACTTC	CASSKLAGGGETQYF
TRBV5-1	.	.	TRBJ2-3	TGCGCCAGCAGCTTGGAGGGGGTTAGCACAGATACGCAGTATTTT	CASSLEGVSTDTQYF
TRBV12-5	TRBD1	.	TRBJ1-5	TGTGCTAGTGGTTCGGACAGGGCCCGGAATCAGCCCCAGCATTTT	CASGSDRARNQPQHF
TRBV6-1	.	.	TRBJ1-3	TGTGCCAGCAGTGATGGACAGTTATTCTCTGGAAACACCATATATTTT	CASSDGQLFSGNTIYF
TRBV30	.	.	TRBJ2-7	TGTGCCTGGAGTAGGGGGGGGGCGCGGTACGAGCAGTACTTC	CAWSRGGARYEQYF
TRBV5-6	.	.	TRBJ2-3	TGTGCCAGCAGCTTGTTGGTCTCGGGGGCTGGGACAGATACGCAGTATTTT	CASSLLVSGAGTDTQYF
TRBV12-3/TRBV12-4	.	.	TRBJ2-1	TGTGCCAGCAGTTTAATGGGGAATGAGCAGTTCTTC	CASSLMGNEQFF
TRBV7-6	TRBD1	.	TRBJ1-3	TGTGCCAGCAGCTCCAGTAGGGACAGGGTTGGAAACACCATATATTTT	CASSSSRDRVGNTIYF
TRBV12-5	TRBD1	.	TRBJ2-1	TGTGCTAGTGGTGGTACAGGGGGCGCCGGGAATGAGCAGTTCTTC	CASGGTGGAGNEQFF
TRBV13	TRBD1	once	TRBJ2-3	TGTGCCAGCAGCCCACTTGGGACAGGGAGATCAGATACGCAGTATTTT	CASSPLGTGRSDTQYF
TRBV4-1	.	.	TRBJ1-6	TGCGCCAGCAGCCAAGAAACTCGGGGGCTAAGTTCACCCCTCCACTTT	CASSQETRGLSSPLHF
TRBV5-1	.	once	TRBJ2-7	TGCGCCAGCAGCCCCTACGAGATTAAGGGAAGCGAGCAGTACTTC	CASSPYEIKGSEQYF
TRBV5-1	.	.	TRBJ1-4	TGCGCCAGCAGCTTCGGCAGGCTCCCAACTAATGAAAAACTGTTTTTT	CASSFGRLPTNEKLFF
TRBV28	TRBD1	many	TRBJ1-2	TGTGCCAGCAGCCCCTCAGGGGGCCATGGCTACACCTTC	CASSPSGGHGYTF
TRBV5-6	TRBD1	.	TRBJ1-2	TGTGCCAGCAGCGCAGACAGGGCCTATGGCTACACCTTC	CASSADRAYGYTF
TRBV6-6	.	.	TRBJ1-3	TGTGCTTCTGCTAGGGGAAACTCTGGAAACACCATATATTTT	CASARGNSGNTIYF
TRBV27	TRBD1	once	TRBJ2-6	TGTGCCAGCAGTTTCAGGGGGCTCCCCTCTGGGGCCAACGTCCTGACTTTC	CASSFRGLPSGANVLTF
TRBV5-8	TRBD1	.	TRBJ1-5	TGTGCCAGCAATATACAGGGGATCAATCAGCCCCAGCATTTT	CASNIQGINQPQHF
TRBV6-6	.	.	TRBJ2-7	TGTGCCAGCAGTTACCCTCAATCAGCCGAGCAGTACTTC	CASSYPQSAEQYF
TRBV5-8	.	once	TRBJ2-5	TGTGCCAGCAGCGGGGAAAGAGGGGAGACCCAGTACTTC	CASSGERGETQYF
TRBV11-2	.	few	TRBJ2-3	TGTGCCAGCAGCCACAGGGTAGGAACAGATACGCAGTATTTT	CASSHRVGTDTQYF
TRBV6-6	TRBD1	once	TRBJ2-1	TGTGCCAGCAGATGGGACAGGGGTAACAATGAGCAGTTCTTC	CASRWDRGNNEQFF
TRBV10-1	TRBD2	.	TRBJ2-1	TGCGCCAGCAGTGACCTTCCCAGCGGGGGGGGTAACAATGAGCAGTTCTTC	CASSDLPSGGGNNEQFF
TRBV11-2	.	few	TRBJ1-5	TGTGCCAGCAGCTTAGGGCCAGGGGATCAGCCCCAGCATTTT	CASSLGPGDQPQHF
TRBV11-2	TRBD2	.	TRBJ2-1	TGTGCCAGCAGCGCTAGCGGGGGGGTTAATGAGCAGTTCTTC	CASSASGGVNEQFF
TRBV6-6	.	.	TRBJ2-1	TGTGCCAGCAGGAGCTCCTACAATGAGCAGTTCTTC	CASRSSYNEQFF